This TCR beta chain comes out of a study of T cells after posttransplantation cyclophosphamide. Note on this clone: Antigen: not known.

The study, taken as a whole, reports: After PTCy, TRB diversity resembled that of CNI/methotrexate controls. Donor CD8+ memory clones often dominated recipient blood repertoires at later times. TRB overlap between skin or GI tissue T cells and blood was limited.

Trimming took 4 bases from V and 8 from J; bases not matched to a gene: 12. Germline CDR1 is SQVTM and CDR2 is ANQGSEA. This CDR3 has 15 amino acids. Methotrexate plus calcineurin inhibitor accompanied controls' myeloablative marrow transplants; sampling was 1 year later. The assay was immunoSEQ multiplex PCR, and TCRdb's table has in-frame clones only and misses some. The table has about 16,000 clones, about 85% seen once. This chain uses TRBV29-1 with TRBJ1-2; 11 nucleotides align to TRBD1. The receptor's source is a female patient aged 18-30 years who received an allogeneic stem cell transplant from an unrelated donor, was CMV-positive, and had acute and chronic GVHD. Some T cells may have come from the graft donor. Material: PBMCs, obtained after allogeneic stem cell transplant with calcineurin inhibitor and methotrexate. CDR3 sequence (DNA): TGCAGCGTTGTGGCCCCCGGACAGGGGGCGCGCGGCTACACCTTC. It codes for CSVVAPGQGARGYTF.